This T cell receptor (beta chain) was captured by sequencing in a study of cytomegalovirus exposure and HLA in healthy donors. This CDR3 comprises 12 residues. V dropped 3 bases and J dropped 6 bases, with 5 bases sitting between them. Germline CDR1 reads MDHEN; CDR2 reads SYDVKM. Profiled with immunoSEQ multiplex PCR; TCRdb holds only in-frame clones, not every one. The sample yields roughly 100,000 clones, about 88% seen once. Sequencing was done on a sample of PBMCs. This TCR came from a woman between 18 and 29 years old in good health and CMV-seropositive. The V call is TRBV28, the J call TRBJ2-2; no clear D. The DNA for the CDR3 is TGTGCCAGCAGTTTGCGATCCGGGGAGCTGTTTTTT. This codes for CASSLRSGELFF.